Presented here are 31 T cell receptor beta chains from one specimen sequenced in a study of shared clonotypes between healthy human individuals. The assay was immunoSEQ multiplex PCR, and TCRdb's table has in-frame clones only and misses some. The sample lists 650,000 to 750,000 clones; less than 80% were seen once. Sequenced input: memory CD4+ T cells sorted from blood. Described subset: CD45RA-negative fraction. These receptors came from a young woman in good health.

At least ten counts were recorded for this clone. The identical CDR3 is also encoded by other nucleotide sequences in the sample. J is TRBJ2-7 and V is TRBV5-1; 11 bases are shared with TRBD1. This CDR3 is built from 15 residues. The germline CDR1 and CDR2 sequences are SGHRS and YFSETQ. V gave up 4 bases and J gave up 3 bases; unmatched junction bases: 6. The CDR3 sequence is CASSDRTGGVYEQYF. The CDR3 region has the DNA TGCGCCAGCAGCGATCGGACAGGGGGCGTCTACGAGCAGTACTTC.

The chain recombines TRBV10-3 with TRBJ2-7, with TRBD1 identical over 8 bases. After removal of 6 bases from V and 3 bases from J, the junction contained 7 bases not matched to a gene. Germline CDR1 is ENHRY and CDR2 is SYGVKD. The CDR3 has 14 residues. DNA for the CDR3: TGTGCCATCAGGACCCTCGGACAGGGCTACGAGCAGTACTTC. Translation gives CAIRTLGQGYEQYF.

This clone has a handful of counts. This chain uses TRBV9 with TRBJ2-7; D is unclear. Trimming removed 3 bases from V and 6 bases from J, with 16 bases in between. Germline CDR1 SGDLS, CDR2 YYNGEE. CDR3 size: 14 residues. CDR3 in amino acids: CASSERIMVGEQYF. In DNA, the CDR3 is TGTGCCAGCAGCGAGAGGATTATGGTGGGCGAGCAGTACTTC.

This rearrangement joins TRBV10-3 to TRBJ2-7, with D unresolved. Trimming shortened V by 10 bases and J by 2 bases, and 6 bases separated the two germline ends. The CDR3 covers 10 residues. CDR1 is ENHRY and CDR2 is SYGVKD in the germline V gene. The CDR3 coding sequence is TGTGCCACCACCCCCTACGAGCAGTACTTC. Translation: CATTPYEQYF.

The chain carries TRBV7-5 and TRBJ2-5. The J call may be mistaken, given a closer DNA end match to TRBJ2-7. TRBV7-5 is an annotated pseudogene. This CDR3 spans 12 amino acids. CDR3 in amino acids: CVPHRAPHEQYF. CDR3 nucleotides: TGTGTACCACACCGAGCCCCCCACGAGCAGTACTTC.

The CDR3: CASSANPGRAKTEAFF. CDR3 bases: TGTGCCAGCAGCGCTAATCCGGGCAGGGCAAAGACTGAAGCTTTCTTT. The genes are TRBV9 and TRBJ1-1; a weak D match, TRBD1 (5 bases). Deletions cut 3 bases from V and 5 bases from J, with 20 bases between. The CDR3 is 16 amino acids. Germline V gene data show CDR1 as SGDLS and CDR2 as YYNGEE.

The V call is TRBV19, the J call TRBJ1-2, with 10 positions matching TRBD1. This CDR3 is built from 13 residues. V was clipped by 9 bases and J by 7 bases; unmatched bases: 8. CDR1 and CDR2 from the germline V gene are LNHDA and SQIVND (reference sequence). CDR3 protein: CASEGQGIRGYTF. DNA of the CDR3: TGTGCCAGCGAGGGACAGGGGATTCGTGGCTACACCTTC.

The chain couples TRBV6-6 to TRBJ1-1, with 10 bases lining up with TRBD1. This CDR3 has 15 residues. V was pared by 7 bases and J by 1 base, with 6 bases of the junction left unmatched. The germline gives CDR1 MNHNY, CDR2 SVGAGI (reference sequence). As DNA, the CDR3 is TGTGCCAGCACCGACGGGGACAGGGGGAACACTGAAGCTTTCTTT. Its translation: CASTDGDRGNTEAFF.

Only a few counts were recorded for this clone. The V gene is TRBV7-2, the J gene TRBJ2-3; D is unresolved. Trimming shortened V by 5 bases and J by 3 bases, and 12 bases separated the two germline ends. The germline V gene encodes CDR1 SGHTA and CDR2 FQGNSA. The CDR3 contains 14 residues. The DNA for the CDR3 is TGTGCCAGCAGCCAAGGGTCTAGTACAGATACGCAGTATTTT. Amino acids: CASSQGSSTDTQYF.

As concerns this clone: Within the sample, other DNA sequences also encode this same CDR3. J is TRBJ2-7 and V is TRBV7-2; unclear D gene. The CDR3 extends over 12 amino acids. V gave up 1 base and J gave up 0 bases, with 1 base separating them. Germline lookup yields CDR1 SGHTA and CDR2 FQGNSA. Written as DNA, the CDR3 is TGTGCCAGCAGCTTAGGCTCCTACGAGCAGTACTTC. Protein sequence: CASSLGSYEQYF.

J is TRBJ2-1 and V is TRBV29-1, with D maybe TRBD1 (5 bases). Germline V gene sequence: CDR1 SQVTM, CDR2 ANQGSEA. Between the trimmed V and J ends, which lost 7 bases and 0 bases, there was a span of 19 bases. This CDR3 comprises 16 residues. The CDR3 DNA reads TGCAGCGCCGCCCCACCCAGGGCGAGCTCCTACAATGAGCAGTTCTTC. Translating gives CSAAPPRASSYNEQFF.

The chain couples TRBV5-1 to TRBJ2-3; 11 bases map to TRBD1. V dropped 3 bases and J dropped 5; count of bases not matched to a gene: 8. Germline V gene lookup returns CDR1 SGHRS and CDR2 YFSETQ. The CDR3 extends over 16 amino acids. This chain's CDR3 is CASSYGPGQGVDTQYF. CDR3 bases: TGCGCCAGCAGCTACGGACCGGGACAGGGGGTAGATACGCAGTATTTT.

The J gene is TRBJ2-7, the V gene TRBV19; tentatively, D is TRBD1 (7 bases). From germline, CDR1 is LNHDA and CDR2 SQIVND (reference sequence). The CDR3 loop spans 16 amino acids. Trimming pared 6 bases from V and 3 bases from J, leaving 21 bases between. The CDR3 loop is CASSGEAGTVIYEQYF. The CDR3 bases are TGTGCCAGTAGCGGGGAGGCCGGGACAGTGATCTACGAGCAGTACTTC. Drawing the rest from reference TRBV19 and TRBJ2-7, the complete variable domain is DGGITQSPKYLFRKEGQNVTLSCEQNLNHDAMYWYRQDPGQGLRLIYYSQIVNDFQKGDIAEGYSVSREKKESFPLTVTSAQKNPTAFYLCASSGEAGTVIYEQYFGPGTRLTVT.

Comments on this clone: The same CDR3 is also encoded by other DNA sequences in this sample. The CDR3 sequence is CASSLDTASYNEQFF. The CDR3 region has the DNA TGCGCCAGCAGCTTGGACACGGCTTCCTACAATGAGCAGTTCTTC. The chain uses TRBV5-1 and TRBJ2-1; no reliable D call. Trimming cost V 0 bases and J 1 base, with 8 bases left between them. Germline V gives CDR1 SGHRS, CDR2 YFSETQ. This CDR3 comprises 15 residues. Based on the CDR3 plus reference TRBV5-1 and TRBJ2-1, the full variable domain is KAGVTQTPRYLIKTRGQQVTLSCSPISGHRSVSWYQQTPGQGLQFLFEYFSETQRNKGNFPGRFSGRQFSNSRSEMNVSTLELGDSALYLCASSLDTASYNEQFFGPGTRLTVL.

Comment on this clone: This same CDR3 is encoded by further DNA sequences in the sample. The CDR3 here is CASSIGRNTEAFF. CDR3 DNA sequence: TGTGCCAGTAGTATAGGTCGGAACACTGAAGCTTTCTTT. The J gene is TRBJ1-1, the V gene TRBV19; D gene unclear. Trimming took off 1 base at V and 1 base at J, with 4 bases between the two ends. The germline V gene has CDR1 LNHDA and CDR2 SQIVND (reference sequence). The CDR3 has 13 amino acids.

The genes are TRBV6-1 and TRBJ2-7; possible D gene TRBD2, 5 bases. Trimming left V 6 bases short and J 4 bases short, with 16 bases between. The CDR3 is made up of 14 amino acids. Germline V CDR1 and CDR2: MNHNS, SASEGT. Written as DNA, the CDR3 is TGTGCCAGCAGGGGCGGGTCGGCTGAATACGAGCAGTACTTC. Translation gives CASRGGSAEYEQYF.

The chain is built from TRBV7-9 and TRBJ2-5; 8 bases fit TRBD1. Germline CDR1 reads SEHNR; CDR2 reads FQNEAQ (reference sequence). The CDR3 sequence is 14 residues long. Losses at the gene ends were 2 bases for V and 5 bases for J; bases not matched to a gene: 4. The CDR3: CASSLQGASETQYF. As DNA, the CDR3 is TGTGCCAGCAGCTTACAGGGGGCCTCTGAGACCCAGTACTTC.

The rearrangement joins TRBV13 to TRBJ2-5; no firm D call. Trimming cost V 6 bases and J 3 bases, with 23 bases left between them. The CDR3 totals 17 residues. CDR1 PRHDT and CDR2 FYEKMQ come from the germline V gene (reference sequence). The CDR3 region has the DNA TGTGCCAGCAGTCCCTCCGGTAGAAGTCTCAGTGAAGAGACCCAGTACTTC. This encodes CASSPSGRSLSEETQYF.

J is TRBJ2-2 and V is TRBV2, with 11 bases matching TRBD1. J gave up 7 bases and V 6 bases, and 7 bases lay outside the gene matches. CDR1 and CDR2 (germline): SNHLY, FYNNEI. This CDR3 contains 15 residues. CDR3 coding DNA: TGTGCCAGCAGGCTCGGGACAGGGGGAAGCGGGGAGCTGTTTTTT. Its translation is CASRLGTGGSGELFF.

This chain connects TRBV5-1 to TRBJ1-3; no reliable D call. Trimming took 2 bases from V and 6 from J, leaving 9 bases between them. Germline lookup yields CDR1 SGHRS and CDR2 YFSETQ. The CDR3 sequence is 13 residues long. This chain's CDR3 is CASSFSTENTIYF. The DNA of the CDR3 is TGCGCCAGCAGCTTTTCTACGGAAAACACCATATATTTT.

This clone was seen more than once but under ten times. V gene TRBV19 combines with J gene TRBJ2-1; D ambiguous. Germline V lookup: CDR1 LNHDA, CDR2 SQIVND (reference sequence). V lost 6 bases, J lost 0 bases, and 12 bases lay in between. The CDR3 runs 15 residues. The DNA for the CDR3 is TGTGCCAGTAGGGTGGTTAGTTCCTCCTACAATGAGCAGTTCTTC. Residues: CASRVVSSSYNEQFF.

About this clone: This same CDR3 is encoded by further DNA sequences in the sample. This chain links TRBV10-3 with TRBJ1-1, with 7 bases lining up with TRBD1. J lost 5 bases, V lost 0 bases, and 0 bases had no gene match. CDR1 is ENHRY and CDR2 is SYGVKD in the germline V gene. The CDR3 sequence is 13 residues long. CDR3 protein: CAISESQGTEAFF. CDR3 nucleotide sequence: TGTGCCATCAGTGAGTCACAGGGGACTGAAGCTTTCTTT.

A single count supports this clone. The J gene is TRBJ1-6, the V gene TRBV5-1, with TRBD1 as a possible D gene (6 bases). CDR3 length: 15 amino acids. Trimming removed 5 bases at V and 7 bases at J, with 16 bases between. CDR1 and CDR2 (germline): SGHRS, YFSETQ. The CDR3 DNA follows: TGCGCCAGCAGTGCGGGACATCCGTCAAATTCACCCCTCCACTTT. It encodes CASSAGHPSNSPLHF.

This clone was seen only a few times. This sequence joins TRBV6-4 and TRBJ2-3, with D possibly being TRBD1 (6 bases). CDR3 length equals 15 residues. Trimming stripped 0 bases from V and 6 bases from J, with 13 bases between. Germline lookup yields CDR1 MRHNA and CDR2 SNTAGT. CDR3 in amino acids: CASSDSLQGADTQYF. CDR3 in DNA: TGTGCCAGCAGTGACTCTCTACAGGGAGCCGATACGCAGTATTTT.

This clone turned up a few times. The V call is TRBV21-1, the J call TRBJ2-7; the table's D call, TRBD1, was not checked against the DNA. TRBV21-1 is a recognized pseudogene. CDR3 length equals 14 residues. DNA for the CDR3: TGTGCCAGCAGCCGACAGACCCCTACTTACGAGCAGTACTTC. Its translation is CASSRQTPTYEQYF.

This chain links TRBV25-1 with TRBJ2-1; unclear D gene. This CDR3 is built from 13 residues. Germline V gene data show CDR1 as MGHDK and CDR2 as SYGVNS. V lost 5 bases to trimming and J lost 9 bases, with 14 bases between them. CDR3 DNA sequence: TGTGCCAGCAGTCGGCTAGAGATTAGTGAGCAGTTCTTC. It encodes CASSRLEISEQFF.

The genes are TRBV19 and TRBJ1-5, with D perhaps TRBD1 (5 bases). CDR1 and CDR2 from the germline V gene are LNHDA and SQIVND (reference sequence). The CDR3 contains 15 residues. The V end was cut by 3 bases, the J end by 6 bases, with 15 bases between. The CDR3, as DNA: TGTGCCAGTAGTATTGGTTCGGGGGGGACTCAGCCCCAGCATTTT. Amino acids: CASSIGSGGTQPQHF.

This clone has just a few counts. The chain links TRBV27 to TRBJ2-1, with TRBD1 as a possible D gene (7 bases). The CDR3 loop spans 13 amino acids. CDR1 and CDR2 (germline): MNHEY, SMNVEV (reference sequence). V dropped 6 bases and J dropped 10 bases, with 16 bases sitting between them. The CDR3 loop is CASRGGTAFEQFF. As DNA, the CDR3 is TGTGCCAGCAGAGGCGGGACAGCCTTCGAGCAGTTCTTC.

In DNA, the CDR3 is TGTGCCAGCAGCTTAGTATCCGGTTACAATCAGCCCCAGCATTTT. It codes for CASSLVSGYNQPQHF. This chain links TRBV11-2 with TRBJ1-5; D remains ambiguous. The V end lost 1 base, the J end lost 3 bases, and 10 bases lay between the germline ends. The CDR3 runs 15 residues. CDR1 SGHAT and CDR2 FQNNGV come from the germline V gene.

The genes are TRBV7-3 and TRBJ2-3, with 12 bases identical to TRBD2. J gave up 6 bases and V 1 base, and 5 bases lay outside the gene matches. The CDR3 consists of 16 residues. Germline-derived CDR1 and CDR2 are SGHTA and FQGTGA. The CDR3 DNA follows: TGTGCCAGCAGCTTAAACCGACTAGCGGGAGCTGATACGCAGTATTTT. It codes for CASSLNRLAGADTQYF.

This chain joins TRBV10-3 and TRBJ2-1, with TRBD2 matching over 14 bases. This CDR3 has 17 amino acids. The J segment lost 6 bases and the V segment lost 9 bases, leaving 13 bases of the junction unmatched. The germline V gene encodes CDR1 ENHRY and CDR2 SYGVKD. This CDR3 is CAIGLAGGLGAVNEQFF. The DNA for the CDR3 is TGTGCCATTGGACTAGCGGGAGGTTTAGGTGCGGTCAATGAGCAGTTCTTC.